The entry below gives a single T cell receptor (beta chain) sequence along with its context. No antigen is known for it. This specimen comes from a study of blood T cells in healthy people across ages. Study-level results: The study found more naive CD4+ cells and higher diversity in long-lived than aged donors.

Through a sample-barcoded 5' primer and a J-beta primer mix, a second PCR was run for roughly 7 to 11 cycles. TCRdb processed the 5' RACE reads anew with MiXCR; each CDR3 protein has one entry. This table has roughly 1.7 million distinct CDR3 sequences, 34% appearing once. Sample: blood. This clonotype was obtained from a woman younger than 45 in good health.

CDR3 sequence (DNA): TGCAGCGTTGAAACCCTCATGAACACTGAAGCTTTCTTT. Protein product: CSVETLMNTEAFF. The chain joins TRBV29-1 to TRBJ1-1; D unclear. V was cut by 2 bases and J by 0 bases, with 7 bases left in between. This CDR3 region has 13 residues. Per the germline V gene, CDR1 is SQVTM and CDR2 is ANQGSEA.